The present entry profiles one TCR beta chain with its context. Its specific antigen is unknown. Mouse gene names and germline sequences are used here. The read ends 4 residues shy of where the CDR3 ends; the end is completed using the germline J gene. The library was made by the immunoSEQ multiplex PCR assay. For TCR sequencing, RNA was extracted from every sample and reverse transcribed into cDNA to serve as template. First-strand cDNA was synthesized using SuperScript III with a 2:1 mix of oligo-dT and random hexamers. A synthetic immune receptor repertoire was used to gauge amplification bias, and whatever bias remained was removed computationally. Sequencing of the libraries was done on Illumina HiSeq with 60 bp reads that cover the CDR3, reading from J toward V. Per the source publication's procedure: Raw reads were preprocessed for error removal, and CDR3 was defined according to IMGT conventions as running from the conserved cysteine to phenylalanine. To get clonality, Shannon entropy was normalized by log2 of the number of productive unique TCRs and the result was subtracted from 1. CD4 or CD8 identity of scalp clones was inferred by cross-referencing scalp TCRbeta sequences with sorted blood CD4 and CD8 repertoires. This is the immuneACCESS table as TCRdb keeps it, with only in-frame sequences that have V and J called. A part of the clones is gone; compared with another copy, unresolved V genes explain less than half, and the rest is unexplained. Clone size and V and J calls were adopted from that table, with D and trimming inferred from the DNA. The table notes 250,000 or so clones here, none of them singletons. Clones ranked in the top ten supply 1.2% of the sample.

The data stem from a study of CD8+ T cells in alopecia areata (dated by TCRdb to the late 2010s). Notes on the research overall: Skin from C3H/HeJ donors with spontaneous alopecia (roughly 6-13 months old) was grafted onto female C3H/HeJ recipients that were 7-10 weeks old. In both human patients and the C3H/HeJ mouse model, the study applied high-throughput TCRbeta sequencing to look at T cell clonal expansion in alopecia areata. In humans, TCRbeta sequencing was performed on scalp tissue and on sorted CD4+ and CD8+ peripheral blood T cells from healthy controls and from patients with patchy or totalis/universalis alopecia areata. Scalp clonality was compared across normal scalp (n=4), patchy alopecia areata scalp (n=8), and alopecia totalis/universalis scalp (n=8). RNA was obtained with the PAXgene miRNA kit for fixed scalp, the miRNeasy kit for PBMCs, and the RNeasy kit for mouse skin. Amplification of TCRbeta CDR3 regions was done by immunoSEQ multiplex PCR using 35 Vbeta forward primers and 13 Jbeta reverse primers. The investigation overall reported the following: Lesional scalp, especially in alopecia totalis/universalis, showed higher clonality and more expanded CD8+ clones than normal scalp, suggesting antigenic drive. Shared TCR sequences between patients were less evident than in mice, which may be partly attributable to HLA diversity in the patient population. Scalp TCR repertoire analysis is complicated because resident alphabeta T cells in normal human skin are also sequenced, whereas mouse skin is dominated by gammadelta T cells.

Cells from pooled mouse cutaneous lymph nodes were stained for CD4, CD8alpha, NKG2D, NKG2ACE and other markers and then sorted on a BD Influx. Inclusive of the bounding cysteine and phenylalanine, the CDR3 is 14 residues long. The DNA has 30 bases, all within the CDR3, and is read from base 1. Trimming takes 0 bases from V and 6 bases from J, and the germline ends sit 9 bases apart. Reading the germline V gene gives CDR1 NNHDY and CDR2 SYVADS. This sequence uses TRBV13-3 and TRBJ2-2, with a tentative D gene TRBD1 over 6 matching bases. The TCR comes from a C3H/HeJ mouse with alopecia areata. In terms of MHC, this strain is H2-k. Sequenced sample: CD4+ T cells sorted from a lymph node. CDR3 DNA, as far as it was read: TGTGCCAGCAGTGATGCAGGGGATCCCGGG. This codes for CASSDAGDPG. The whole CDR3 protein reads CASSDAGDPGQLYF.